Below are 20 T cell receptor beta chains sequenced from a single sample in a study of cytomegalovirus exposure and HLA in healthy donors. Profiled with immunoSEQ multiplex PCR; TCRdb holds only in-frame clones, not every one. Of 150,000 to 200,000 clones listed, 84% were seen once; the top ten hold about 10%. The sequenced material came from PBMCs. These receptors all stem from a man aged 30 to 45 in good health and CMV-seropositive.

The chain joins TRBV5-1 to TRBJ2-1, with TRBD2 identical over 8 bases. Trimming at V came to 4 bases and at J to 7 bases, leaving 10 bases not matched to a gene. Germline V gene sequence: CDR1 SGHRS, CDR2 YFSETQ. There are 15 residues in the CDR3. The CDR3 protein is CASSPIAGKVNEQFF. CDR3 nucleotides: TGCGCCAGCAGCCCGATAGCGGGAAAGGTAAATGAGCAGTTCTTC.

V is TRBV9 and J is TRBJ1-3, with D possibly matching TRBD1 (6 bases). Germline assignment: CDR1 SGDLS and CDR2 YYNGEE. V was trimmed by 3 bases and J by 1 base, leaving 8 bases between them. CDR3 length equals 14 residues. CDR3 protein: CASSDRASGNTIYF. The CDR3 DNA follows: TGTGCCAGCAGCGACAGGGCTTCTGGAAACACCATATATTTT.

A few counts support this clone. This sequence joins TRBV10-3 and TRBJ2-2; 9 bases line up with TRBD1. The CDR3 is 16 amino acids. Unmatched junction bases numbered 11, after V lost 7 bases and J lost 5 bases. The germline V gene has CDR1 ENHRY and CDR2 SYGVKD. CDR3 coding DNA: TGTGCCATCACCCCTTGGACAGGGGAATTGACCGGGGAGCTGTTTTTT. It yields the protein CAITPWTGELTGELFF.

This chain links TRBV30 with TRBJ2-5; 7 positions agree with TRBD2. Germline V gene lookup returns CDR1 GTSNPN and CDR2 SVGIG (reference sequence). The junction had 5 bases not matched to a gene; V was cut back by 2 bases and J by 5 bases. This CDR3 is built from 13 residues. This chain's CDR3 is CAWSRGSSETQYF. The DNA of the CDR3 is TGTGCCTGGAGTCGCGGGAGTTCGGAGACCCAGTACTTC.

This chain uses TRBV6-5 with TRBJ1-5; weak D call: TRBD1 (5 bases). Trimming cost V 4 bases and J 7 bases, with 11 bases left between them. The CDR3 has 13 residues. The germline CDR1 and CDR2 sequences are MNHEY and SVGAGI. The CDR3 DNA is TGTGCCAGCAGTTTCAGGGTGGGACAGCCCCAGCATTTT. This codes for CASSFRVGQPQHF.

The chain combines TRBV30 with TRBJ2-5; D is perhaps TRBD1 (6 bases). Germline assignment: CDR1 GTSNPN and CDR2 SVGIG (reference sequence). Trimming left V 1 base short and J 5 bases short, with 17 bases between. The CDR3 runs to 15 residues. CDR3 residues: CAWSEVSGQGETQYF. In DNA form, the CDR3 reads TGTGCCTGGAGTGAAGTGTCCGGGCAGGGGGAGACCCAGTACTTC.

The rearrangement uses TRBV7-8 and TRBJ1-1, with 7 bases matching TRBD1. From germline, CDR1 is SGHVS and CDR2 FQNEAQ. The CDR3 sequence is 15 residues long. The ends lost 1 base at V and 8 bases at J; junction bases unmatched: 10. In DNA form, the CDR3 reads TGTGCCAGCAGCTTAGTCTTCGAAGGGGGCGCGGAAGCTTTCTTT. It yields the protein CASSLVFEGGAEAFF.

This clone showed up just a few times. V and J are TRBV2 and TRBJ2-7; tentative D call: TRBD2 (5 bases). Trimming took off 9 bases at V and 0 bases at J, with 21 bases between the two ends. CDR1 and CDR2 from the germline V gene are SNHLY and FYNNEI. This CDR3 spans 16 amino acids. The CDR3 spells CASPRVRAEGSYEQYF. CDR3 sequence (DNA): TGTGCCAGTCCAAGGGTCCGGGCTGAGGGCTCCTACGAGCAGTACTTC.

This sequence joins TRBV27 and TRBJ2-1; D gene ambiguous. The CDR3 extends over 15 amino acids. V lost 0 bases and J 0 bases, leaving 6 bases between the germline ends. Germline V CDR1 and CDR2: MNHEY, SMNVEV (reference sequence). The chain's CDR3 is CASSLSAASYNEQFF. For the CDR3, the DNA is TGTGCCAGCAGTTTATCGGCGGCCTCCTACAATGAGCAGTTCTTC.

This CDR3 is CASSLDTGAYNEQFF. The DNA of the CDR3 is TGTGCCAGCAGCTTGGACACGGGGGCCTACAATGAGCAGTTCTTC. This chain links TRBV5-6 with TRBJ2-1; TRBD2 might be the D (6 bases). The CDR3 covers 15 residues. Germline V gene data show CDR1 as SGHDT and CDR2 as YYEEEE. V was cut by 0 bases and J by 2 bases, with 9 bases left in between.

The chain has TRBV13 and TRBJ1-6, with 10 bases matching TRBD1. V shed 8 bases, J shed 8 bases, and the junction held 6 bases outside the gene matches. This CDR3 contains 14 residues. The germline V gene encodes CDR1 PRHDT and CDR2 FYEKMQ (reference sequence). The CDR3 DNA reads as TGTGCCAGCTCGACAGGGGGCGCGTATTCACCCCTCCACTTT. Translation: CASSTGGAYSPLHF.

This clone has more than one count but fewer than ten. The V and J genes are TRBV6-6 and TRBJ2-7; 9 bases map to TRBD1. Trimming took 5 bases from V and 5 from J; bases not matched to a gene: 10. The CDR3 totals 15 residues. Germline values: CDR1 MNHNY, CDR2 SVGAGI (reference sequence). Here the CDR3 reads CASSRPGTGNDEQYF. DNA of the CDR3: TGTGCCAGCAGTCGACCCGGGACAGGGAACGACGAGCAGTACTTC.

The chain employs TRBV9 and TRBJ2-5; 7 bases are shared with TRBD2. V was pared by 3 bases and J by 5 bases, with 7 bases of the junction left unmatched. In germline, CDR1 is SGDLS, CDR2 YYNGEE. This CDR3 comprises 14 residues. The CDR3 region has the DNA TGTGCCAGCAGCGCAGCGGGGCCTGTGGAGACCCAGTACTTC. It codes for CASSAAGPVETQYF.

The chain links TRBV2 to TRBJ2-1, with D unresolved. Trimming cost V 3 bases and J 10 bases, with 13 bases left between them. Germline CDR1 SNHLY, CDR2 FYNNEI. The CDR3 length is 13 residues. The CDR3 sequence is CASSDSFMVEQFF. CDR3 DNA sequence: TGTGCCAGCAGTGATAGTTTTATGGTGGAGCAGTTCTTC.

The chain recombines TRBV6-4 with TRBJ2-1, with D possibly matching TRBD1 (8 bases). Trimming stripped 3 bases from V and 8 bases from J, with 20 bases between. The CDR3 totals 16 residues. Germline V gene lookup returns CDR1 MRHNA and CDR2 SNTAGT. CDR3 in amino acids: CASSEAGVSGGDEQFF. CDR3 coding DNA: TGTGCCAGCAGTGAGGCGGGAGTATCAGGGGGCGATGAGCAGTTCTTC.

This clone has a handful of counts. This chain's CDR3 is CASSERAGSNQPQHF. In DNA form, the CDR3 reads TGTGCCAGCAGTGAAAGGGCAGGGAGCAATCAGCCCCAGCATTTT. The gene calls are TRBV2 and TRBJ1-5, with D possibly being TRBD1 (5 bases). V was pared by 2 bases and J by 1 base, with 9 bases between. The germline V gene encodes CDR1 SNHLY and CDR2 FYNNEI. CDR3 length: 15 residues.

This clone has just one count. V is TRBV7-6 and J is TRBJ1-2; TRBD1 agrees at 8 bases. CDR1 SGHVS and CDR2 FNYEAQ come from the germline V gene. The CDR3 is made up of 14 amino acids. J lost 3 bases, V lost 6 bases, and 6 bases had no gene match. CDR3 residues: CASSPTGADYGYTF. CDR3 DNA: TGTGCCAGCAGTCCGACAGGGGCTGACTATGGCTACACCTTC.

The chain couples TRBV7-2 to TRBJ2-7; TRBD2 aligns across 7 bases. The junction had 4 bases not matched to a gene; V was cut back by 2 bases and J by 6 bases. The CDR3 sequence is 13 residues long. Germline V gene data show CDR1 as SGHTA and CDR2 as FQGNSA. The CDR3, as DNA: TGTGCCAGCAGCTTAAGACTAGCAGCCGAGCAGTACTTC. It is translated as CASSLRLAAEQYF.

The chain carries TRBV4-3 and TRBJ2-1; 8 bases are a match to TRBD1. The CDR3 has 18 residues. The germline CDR1 and CDR2 sequences are LGHNA and YSLEER. V lost 0 bases and J lost 6; bases outside the gene matches: 13. CDR3 sequence (DNA): TGCGCCAGCAGCCAAGAAGTAATGCGGACAGGGTACATCAATGAGCAGTTCTTC. Translation gives CASSQEVMRTGYINEQFF.

The rearrangement joins TRBV27 to TRBJ2-2, with 8 bases identical to TRBD1. V was clipped by 2 bases and J by 5 bases; unmatched bases: 4. The germline V gene encodes CDR1 MNHEY and CDR2 SMNVEV (reference sequence). The CDR3 sequence is 15 residues long. The CDR3 nucleotides are TGTGCCAGCAGTTTAGCCAGGGGGCATACCGGGGAGCTGTTTTTT. It specifies CASSLARGHTGELFF.